The entry below describes one TCR beta chain. Its specificity is unknown. This entry is derived from a study of Ad26.COV2.S vaccination and SARS-CoV-2 variants. Whole-study results and caveats: The placebo group had lower spike-specific TCR breadth than the vaccine recipients did. Possibly, TCR breadth and depth analyses underestimated total T cell responses. Reportedly, after vaccination the spike-specific CD8+ and CD4+ T cell responses displayed substantial breadth.

As for treatment: around 19 received Ad26.COV2.S at low or high dose, single or two shots; 5 received placebo; per-sample allocation not given. Following the first vaccine or placebo injection, samples were taken on day 63. Repertoires were generated with immunoSEQ multiplex PCR, while TCRdb's copy carries only in-frame clones and drops some. The sample has 350,000 to 500,000 clones; less than 95% are singletons. The CDR3 loop spans 18 amino acids. The J segment lost 5 bases and the V segment lost 5 bases, leaving 14 bases of the junction unmatched. Germline V gives CDR1 SGHRS, CDR2 YFSETQ. The gene calls are TRBV5-1 and TRBJ2-5; 14 bases are a match to TRBD2. This clonotype was obtained from a person aged 18-60 years who received the Ad26.COV2.S COVID-19 vaccine or a placebo. Specimen: peripheral blood, collected in a trial of Ad26.COV2.S vaccine versus placebo. The CDR3 here is CASRKNPGLAGEGETQYF. The CDR3, as DNA: TGCGCCAGCAGAAAAAACCCGGGACTAGCGGGAGAAGGCGAGACCCAGTACTTC.